What follows are 21 T cell receptor beta chains derived from one specimen sequenced in a study of blood T cell repertoires in COVID-19. The data were produced by immunoSEQ multiplex PCR, yet TCRdb's version contains in-frame clones alone and is incomplete. This sample has 130,000 to 150,000 clones; around nine tenths occur once, and the top ten carry 4% to 4.5%. The sequenced sample consisted of peripheral blood. Receptor source: a woman between 40 and 55 years old with acute or convalescent COVID-19.

V and J are TRBV7-3 and TRBJ2-1; no firm D call. Germline V lookup: CDR1 SGHTA, CDR2 FQGTGA. Trimming cost V 3 bases and J 8 bases, with 8 bases left between them. The CDR3 extends over 12 amino acids. Here the CDR3 reads CASSFRGDEQFF. In nucleotides, the CDR3 is TGTGCCAGCAGCTTCAGAGGCGATGAGCAGTTCTTC.

This chain uses TRBV6-6 with TRBJ1-2; no reliable D call. The V gene lost 8 bases and the J gene lost 5 bases, with 15 bases spanning the gap. The CDR3 runs to 13 residues. CDR1 and CDR2 from the germline V gene are MNHNY and SVGAGI (reference sequence). The CDR3 region is CASQELTSYGYTF. CDR3 nucleotide sequence: TGTGCCAGCCAAGAGCTAACTTCTTATGGCTACACCTTC.

This sequence joins TRBV27 and TRBJ1-6, with a tentative D call TRBD1 (6 bases). Germline V gives CDR1 MNHEY, CDR2 SMNVEV (reference sequence). V was clipped by 5 bases and J by 6 bases, with 17 bases between them. This CDR3 region has 16 residues. The CDR3 region has the DNA TGTGCCAGCAGTCCGTTGACAGGTTGGCTTAATTCACCCCTCCACTTT. Its translation is CASSPLTGWLNSPLHF.

The V gene is TRBV18, the J gene TRBJ2-7, with 10 positions matching TRBD2. With V trimmed by 1 base and J by 2 bases, 14 bases remained unmatched. Germline assignment: CDR1 KGHSH and CDR2 LQKENI. CDR3 length: 19 amino acids. CDR3 in amino acids: CASSPLSVLAGSFAYEQYF. The DNA of the CDR3 is TGTGCCAGCTCACCACTTTCGGTACTAGCGGGATCCTTCGCCTACGAGCAGTACTTC.

The CDR3 sequence is CASSRMTGDTEAFF. CDR3 nucleotides: TGTGCCAGCAGCCGAATGACAGGGGACACTGAAGCTTTCTTT. V and J are TRBV3-1 (or the pseudogene TRBV3-2) and TRBJ1-1; 8 nucleotides align to TRBD1. CDR3 size: 14 residues. Germline V gene data show CDR1 as LGHDT and CDR2 as YNNKEL (reference sequence). Unmatched junction bases numbered 4, after V lost 4 bases and J lost 3 bases.

V gene TRBV25-1 combines with J gene TRBJ1-4, with D possibly being TRBD1 (5 bases). The germline V and J ends were trimmed by 4 bases and 2 bases, with 11 bases remaining between them. The CDR3 contains 15 residues. Germline CDR1 and CDR2: MGHDK and SYGVNS. As DNA, the CDR3 is TGTGCCAGCAGTGGATGGGGGGATACTAATGAAAAACTGTTTTTT. Residues: CASSGWGDTNEKLFF.

This clone was detected once. This chain joins TRBV12-2 and TRBJ2-1; no DNA check was done on the table's D call, TRBD2. TRBV12-2 is recorded as a pseudogene. The CDR3 extends over 12 amino acids. CDR3 region: CASRGEGNEQFF. The CDR3 DNA reads as TGTGCAAGTCGTGGGGAGGGTAATGAGCAGTTCTTC.

The V gene is TRBV7-3, the J gene TRBJ1-3; possibly TRBD1 for D (6 bases). The CDR3 contains 15 residues. With 5 bases removed from V and 4 bases from J, the gap between germline ends came to 15 bases. The germline V gene has CDR1 SGHTA and CDR2 FQGTGA. CDR3 in DNA: TGTGCCAGCAGCAGGGACATTACGGCGGGAAACACCATATATTTT. It yields the protein CASSRDITAGNTIYF.

This chain connects TRBV20-1 to TRBJ2-7, with D maybe TRBD2 (6 bases). This CDR3 is built from 12 residues. Looked up from germline, CDR1 is DFQATT and CDR2 is SNEGSKA (reference sequence). V shed 3 bases and J shed 4 bases, with 10 bases lying between them. For the CDR3, the DNA is TGCAGTGCTAGTGGGGGAGGTTACGAGCAGTACTTC. The encoded protein is CSASGGGYEQYF.

This sequence joins TRBV3-1 (or the pseudogene TRBV3-2) and TRBJ1-3; the D is unclear. Germline lookup yields CDR1 LGHDT and CDR2 YNNKEL (reference sequence). Trimming took 4 bases from V and 4 from J, leaving 14 bases between them. The CDR3 has 15 amino acids. CDR3 DNA sequence: TGTGCCAGCAGCCTTGGGCCCTGGTGGGGAAACACCATATATTTT. Amino acids: CASSLGPWWGNTIYF.

This clone has a single count. This chain links TRBV19 with TRBJ2-7, with D possibly being TRBD2 (6 bases). Germline CDR1 and CDR2: LNHDA and SQIVND (reference sequence). CDR3 length: 14 residues. V was clipped by 2 bases and J by 4 bases, with 12 bases between them. CDR3 loop: CASSIKEGLYEQYF. Here the CDR3 DNA reads TGTGCCAGTAGTATAAAGGAGGGGCTGTACGAGCAGTACTTC.

This clone was seen once. The chain recombines TRBV7-3 with TRBJ2-2; D uncertain. Germline lookup yields CDR1 SGHTA and CDR2 FQGTGA. The CDR3 consists of 13 residues. Trimming left V 1 base short and J 4 bases short, with 4 bases between. The CDR3 sequence: CASSLMATGELFF. CDR3 DNA: TGTGCCAGCAGCTTAATGGCCACCGGGGAGCTGTTTTTT. The entire variable domain, with the rest obtained from reference TRBV7-3 and TRBJ2-2, is as follows: GAGVSQTPSNKVTEKGKYVELRCDPISGHTALYWYRQSLGQGPEFLIYFQGTGAADDSGLPNDRFFAVRPEGSVSTLKIQRTERGDSAVYLCASSLMATGELFFGEGSRLTVL.

The rearrangement uses TRBV19 and TRBJ1-1; D perhaps matches TRBD1 (5 bases). The germline CDR1 and CDR2 sequences are LNHDA and SQIVND (reference sequence). The CDR3 has 14 residues. V lost 7 bases, J lost 3 bases, and 15 bases lay in between. CDR3 DNA sequence: TGTGCCAGTAAAACGACAGTGTGGGACACTGAAGCTTTCTTT. Its protein product is CASKTTVWDTEAFF.

V and J are TRBV4-3 and TRBJ1-1; TRBD1 is a possible D gene (5 bases). CDR1 and CDR2 from the germline V gene are LGHNA and YSLEER. The CDR3 runs to 14 residues. Between the trimmed V and J ends, which lost 2 bases and 5 bases, there was a span of 12 bases. The CDR3 reads CASSQLQEGTEAFF. The CDR3 DNA is TGCGCCAGCAGCCAATTACAGGAGGGGACTGAAGCTTTCTTT.

This chain links TRBV5-1 with TRBJ2-7; 8 bases map to TRBD1. CDR1 and CDR2 from the germline V gene are SGHRS and YFSETQ. J was trimmed by 1 base and V by 4 bases; bases with no gene match: 7. This CDR3 is built from 15 residues. CDR3 sequence: CASSTKDRASYEQYF. CDR3 nucleotides: TGCGCCAGCAGCACAAAGGACAGGGCATCCTACGAGCAGTACTTC. Full variable domain (missing parts from reference TRBV5-1 and TRBJ2-7): KAGVTQTPRYLIKTRGQQVTLSCSPISGHRSVSWYQQTPGQGLQFLFEYFSETQRNKGNFPGRFSGRQFSNSRSEMNVSTLELGDSALYLCASSTKDRASYEQYFGPGTRLTVT.

The gene calls are TRBV7-2 and TRBJ1-1; perhaps TRBD1 as D (6 bases). The length of the CDR3 is 14 residues. V lost 3 bases, J lost 6 bases, and 14 bases lay in between. Germline CDR1 SGHTA, CDR2 FQGNSA. In DNA, the CDR3 is TGTGCCAGCAGCTTCACGGCCAGGGGCGCTGAAGCTTTCTTT. The encoded protein is CASSFTARGAEAFF.

The rearrangement joins TRBV4-2 to TRBJ2-2, with D possibly matching TRBD1 (6 bases). The length of the CDR3 is 15 residues. The germline V gene encodes CDR1 LGHNA and CDR2 YNFKEQ. The V gene lost 6 bases and the J gene lost 7 bases, with 18 bases spanning the gap. Here the CDR3 reads CASSMTGVSIGELFF. Written as DNA, the CDR3 is TGTGCCAGCAGTATGACAGGCGTATCTATCGGGGAGCTGTTTTTT.

The chain carries TRBV21-1 and TRBJ1-1; TRBD1, the D gene given by the table, was not confirmed from the DNA. TRBV21-1 is described as a pseudogene. The CDR3 sequence is 14 residues long. For the CDR3, the DNA is TGTGCCACCTTCCCACCCAGGGTGAACACTGAAGCTTTCTTT. Protein sequence: CATFPPRVNTEAFF.

The rearrangement links TRBV7-3 to TRBJ2-1; 10 bases agree with TRBD2. With 1 base clipped from V and 7 bases from J, the junction kept 4 bases outside the gene matches. The CDR3 has 15 amino acids. Looked up from germline, CDR1 is SGHTA and CDR2 is FQGTGA. CDR3 sequence reads: CASSLIPSGSNEQFF. CDR3 DNA sequence: TGTGCCAGCAGCTTAATTCCTAGCGGGAGTAATGAGCAGTTCTTC.

This clone appeared once. Written as DNA, the CDR3 is TGCGCCAGCAGCCACGCCGCAAGGCGGTCAGGGGATTCCTATGGCTACACCTTC. The encoded protein is CASSHAARRSGDSYGYTF. V gene TRBV4-1 combines with J gene TRBJ1-2, with a weak D call TRBD1 (6 bases). The germline V gene has CDR1 MGHRA and CDR2 YSYEKL. This CDR3 is 18 amino acids long. The V end was cut by 3 bases, the J end by 4 bases, with 24 bases between.

This clone showed up just a few times. The chain is built from TRBV6-5 and TRBJ2-1; tentative D call: TRBD2 (6 bases). Trimming removed 6 bases at V and 8 bases at J, with 14 bases between. CDR1 and CDR2 from the germline V gene are MNHEY and SVGAGI. This CDR3 is 13 amino acids long. CDR3 nucleotide sequence: TGTGCCAGCAGGGATCTCGGGGGAGATGAGCAGTTCTTC. Its translation is CASRDLGGDEQFF.